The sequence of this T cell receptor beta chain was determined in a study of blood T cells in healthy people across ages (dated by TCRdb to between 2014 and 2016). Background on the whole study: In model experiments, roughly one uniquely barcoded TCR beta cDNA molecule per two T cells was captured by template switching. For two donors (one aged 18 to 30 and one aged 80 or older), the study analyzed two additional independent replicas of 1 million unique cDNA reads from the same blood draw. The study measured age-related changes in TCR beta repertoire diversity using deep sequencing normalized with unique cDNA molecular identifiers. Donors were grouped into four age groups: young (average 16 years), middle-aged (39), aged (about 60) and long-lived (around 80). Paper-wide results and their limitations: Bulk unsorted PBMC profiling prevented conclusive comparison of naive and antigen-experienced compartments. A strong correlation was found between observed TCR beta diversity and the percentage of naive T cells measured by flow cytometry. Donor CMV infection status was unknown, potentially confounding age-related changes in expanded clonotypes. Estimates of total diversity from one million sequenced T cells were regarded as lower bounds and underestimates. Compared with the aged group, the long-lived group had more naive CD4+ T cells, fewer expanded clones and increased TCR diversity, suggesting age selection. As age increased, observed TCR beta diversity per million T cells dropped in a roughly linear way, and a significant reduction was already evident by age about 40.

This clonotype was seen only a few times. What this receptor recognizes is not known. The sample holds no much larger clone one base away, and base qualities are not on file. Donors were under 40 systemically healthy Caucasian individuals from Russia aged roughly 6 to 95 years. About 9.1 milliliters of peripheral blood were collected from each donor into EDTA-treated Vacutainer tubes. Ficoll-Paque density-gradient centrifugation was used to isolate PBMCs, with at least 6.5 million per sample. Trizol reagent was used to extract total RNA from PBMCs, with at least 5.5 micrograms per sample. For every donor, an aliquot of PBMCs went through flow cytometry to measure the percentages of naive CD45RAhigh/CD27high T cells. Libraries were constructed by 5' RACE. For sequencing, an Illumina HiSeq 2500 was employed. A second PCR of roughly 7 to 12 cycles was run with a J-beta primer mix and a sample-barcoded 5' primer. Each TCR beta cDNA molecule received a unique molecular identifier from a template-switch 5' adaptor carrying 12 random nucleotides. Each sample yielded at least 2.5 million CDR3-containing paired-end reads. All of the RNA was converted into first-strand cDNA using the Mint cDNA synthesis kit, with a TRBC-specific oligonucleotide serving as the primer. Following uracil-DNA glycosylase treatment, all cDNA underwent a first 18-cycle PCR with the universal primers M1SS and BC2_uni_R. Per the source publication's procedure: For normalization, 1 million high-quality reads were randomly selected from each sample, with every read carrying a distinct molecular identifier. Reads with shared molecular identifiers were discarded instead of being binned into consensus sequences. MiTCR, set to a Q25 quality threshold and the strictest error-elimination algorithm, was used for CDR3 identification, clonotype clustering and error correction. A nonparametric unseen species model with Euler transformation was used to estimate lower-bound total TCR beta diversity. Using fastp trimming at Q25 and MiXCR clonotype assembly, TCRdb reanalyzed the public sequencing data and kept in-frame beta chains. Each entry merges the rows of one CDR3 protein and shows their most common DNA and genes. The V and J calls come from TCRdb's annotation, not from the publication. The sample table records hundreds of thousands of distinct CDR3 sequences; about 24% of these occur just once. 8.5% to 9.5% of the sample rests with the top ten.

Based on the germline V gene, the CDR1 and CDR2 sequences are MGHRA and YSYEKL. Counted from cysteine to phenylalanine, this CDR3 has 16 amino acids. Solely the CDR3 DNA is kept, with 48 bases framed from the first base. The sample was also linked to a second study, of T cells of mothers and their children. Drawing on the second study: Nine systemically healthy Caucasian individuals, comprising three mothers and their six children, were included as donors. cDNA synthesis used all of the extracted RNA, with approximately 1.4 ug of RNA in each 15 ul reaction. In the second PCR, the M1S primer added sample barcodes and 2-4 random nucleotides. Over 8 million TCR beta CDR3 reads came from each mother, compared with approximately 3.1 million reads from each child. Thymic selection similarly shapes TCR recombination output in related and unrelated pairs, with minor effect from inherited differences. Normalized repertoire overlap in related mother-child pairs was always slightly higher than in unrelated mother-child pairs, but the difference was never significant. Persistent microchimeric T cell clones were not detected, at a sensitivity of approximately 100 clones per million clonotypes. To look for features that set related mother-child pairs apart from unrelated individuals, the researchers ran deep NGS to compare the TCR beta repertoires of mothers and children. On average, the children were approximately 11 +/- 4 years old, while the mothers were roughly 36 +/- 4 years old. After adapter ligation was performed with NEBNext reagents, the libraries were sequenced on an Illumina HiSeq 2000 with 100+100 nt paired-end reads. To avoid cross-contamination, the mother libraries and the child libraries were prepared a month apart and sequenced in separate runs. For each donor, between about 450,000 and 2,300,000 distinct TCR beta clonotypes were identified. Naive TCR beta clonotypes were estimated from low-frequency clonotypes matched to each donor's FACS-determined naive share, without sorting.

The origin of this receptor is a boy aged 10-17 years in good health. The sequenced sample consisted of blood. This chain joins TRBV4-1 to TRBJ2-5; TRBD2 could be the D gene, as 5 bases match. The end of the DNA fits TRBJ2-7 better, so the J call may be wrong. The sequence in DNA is TGCGCCAGCAGCCAGAACTCCGGGATTATTCCCTACGAGCAGTACTTC. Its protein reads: CASSQNSGIIPYEQYF.